This TCR beta chain was obtained from a study of radiotherapy plus CTLA-4 blockade in lung cancer. Measured with immunoSEQ multiplex PCR; TCRdb has only the in-frame clones, and not every one. Of around 90,000 clones in the sample, around four fifths are singletons; the top ten hold about 15%. CDR1 and CDR2 from the germline V gene are SGHRS and YFSETQ. This CDR3 spans 14 amino acids. This receptor was taken from a human donor with non-small cell lung cancer that progressed on radiotherapy plus ipilimumab. The sample here was peripheral blood, taken from a patient treated with radiotherapy plus ipilimumab. The genes are TRBV5-1 and TRBJ2-5; 10 bases are a match to TRBD2. The J call is doubtful: the DNA matches TRBJ2-7 better. CDR3 bases: TGCGCCAGCAGCGAGACTAGCGGGCTTTACGAGCAGTACTTC. Translated, it gives CASSETSGLYEQYF.